The next 9 T cell receptor beta chains were all read from a single sample in a study of blood T cell repertoires in COVID-19 (dated by TCRdb to 2020 to 2022). The library was obtained by the immunoSEQ multiplex PCR assay. The table comes from immuneACCESS by way of TCRdb, which keeps in-frame sequences with V and J called. Part of the clones is missing from these tables; in studies checked, under half for an unresolved V gene and the rest for unknown reasons. Within this sample are roughly 150,000 clones, with about 80% of them counted one time only. The ten top clones hold roughly 0.6% of the sample. Sequences were obtained from peripheral blood. All receptors come from a man aged 60 to 75 with acute or convalescent COVID-19.

The J gene is TRBJ1-6, the V gene TRBV6-5; a possible D gene is TRBD1 (5 bases). CDR3 length: 15 residues. Germline CDR1 and CDR2: MNHEY and SVGAGI. Trimming left V 5 bases short and J 6 bases short, with 14 bases between. The CDR3 region is CASSPGRVVNSPLHF. CDR3 bases: TGTGCCAGCAGTCCCGGCAGGGTAGTTAATTCACCCCTCCACTTT.

The chain employs TRBV3-1 (or the pseudogene TRBV3-2) and TRBJ2-7; TRBD1 matches 10 bases. This CDR3 has 14 amino acids. V was pared by 2 bases and J by 4 bases, with 2 bases of the junction left unmatched. Germline V lookup: CDR1 LGHDT, CDR2 YNNKEL (reference sequence). CDR3 nucleotides: TGTGCCAGCAGCCAACGACAGGGGGCTTACGAGCAGTACTTC. Translated, it gives CASSQRQGAYEQYF.

The chain carries TRBV5-4 and TRBJ1-2; D possibly corresponds to TRBD1 (5 bases). V was shortened by 0 bases and J by 0 bases, with 9 bases between the two germline ends. Germline CDR1 is SGHNT and CDR2 is YYREEE (reference sequence). The CDR3 consists of 15 residues. The CDR3 reads CASSLVGATNYGYTF. CDR3 nucleotides: TGTGCCAGCAGCTTGGTAGGGGCAACTAACTATGGCTACACCTTC.

This clone was picked up one time. This rearrangement joins TRBV25-1 to TRBJ1-3; a weak D match, TRBD1 (5 bases). Germline values: CDR1 MGHDK, CDR2 SYGVNS. The CDR3 totals 14 residues. V was cut by 6 bases and J by 0 bases, with 9 bases left in between. CDR3 sequence reads: CASRDDSSGNTIYF. The CDR3 DNA sequence: TGTGCCAGCAGGGATGACAGCTCTGGAAACACCATATATTTT. The full variable domain, completed using reference TRBV25-1 and TRBJ1-3, is EADIYQTPRYLVIGTGKKITLECSQTMGHDKMYWYQQDPGMELHLIHYSYGVNSTEKGDLSSESTVSRIRTEHFPLTLESARPSHTSQYLCASRDDSSGNTIYFGEGSWLTVV.

J is TRBJ2-1 and V is TRBV7-6; 9 bases are a match to TRBD2. This CDR3 comprises 16 residues. With 1 base clipped from V and 7 bases from J, the junction kept 8 bases outside the gene matches. CDR1 SGHVS and CDR2 FNYEAQ come from the germline V gene. The CDR3 loop reads CASSLGRLAGTNEQFF. The CDR3, as DNA: TGTGCCAGCAGCTTAGGTAGGCTAGCGGGAACAAATGAGCAGTTCTTC.

This chain uses TRBV5-5 with TRBJ1-1; TRBD1 matches at 10 bases. The germline V gene encodes CDR1 SGHKS and CDR2 YYEKEE (reference sequence). The CDR3 sequence is 17 residues long. V lost 4 bases, J lost 1 base, and 10 bases stayed unmatched. CDR3 DNA: TGTGCCAGCAGCCGCCTAGGACAGGGGGGGAGGAACACTGAAGCTTTCTTT. Protein product: CASSRLGQGGRNTEAFF. Based on the CDR3 plus reference TRBV5-5 and TRBJ1-1, the full variable domain is DAGVTQSPTHLIKTRGQQVTLRCSPISGHKSVSWYQQVLGQGPQFIFQYYEKEERGRGNFPDRFSARQFPNYSSELNVNALLLGDSALYLCASSRLGQGGRNTEAFFGQGTRLTVV.

The chain uses TRBV10-3 and TRBJ1-1; possible D gene TRBD1, 5 bases. Trimming took 6 bases from V and 5 from J, leaving 16 bases between them. The CDR3 length is 14 residues. Germline V gene data show CDR1 as ENHRY and CDR2 as SYGVKD. CDR3 DNA sequence: TGTGCCATCAGCCTCCAGGGTGAAAGTACTGAAGCTTTCTTT. Its protein is CAISLQGESTEAFF.

The chain links TRBV5-5 to TRBJ1-2; perhaps TRBD1 as D (6 bases). V was cut by 0 bases and J by 7 bases, with 19 bases left in between. Germline loops: CDR1 SGHKS, CDR2 YYEKEE (reference sequence). CDR3 length equals 16 residues. The CDR3, as DNA: TGTGCCAGCAGCTTGGCCGGGGTCAGGGGAGTATCTGGCTACACCTTC. It translates to CASSLAGVRGVSGYTF. The full variable domain, its missing parts supplied by reference TRBV5-5 and TRBJ1-2, is DAGVTQSPTHLIKTRGQQVTLRCSPISGHKSVSWYQQVLGQGPQFIFQYYEKEERGRGNFPDRFSARQFPNYSSELNVNALLLGDSALYLCASSLAGVRGVSGYTFGSGTRLTVV.

Here the CDR3 reads CASSASGSYEQYF. The CDR3 region has the DNA TGTGCCAGCAGTGCCAGCGGGAGTTACGAGCAGTACTTC. The chain is built from TRBV2 and TRBJ2-7; 8 bases line up with TRBD2. CDR1 is SNHLY, CDR2 FYNNEI, per germline. The CDR3 contains 13 residues. Germline trimming cut 4 bases from V and 4 bases from J; bases unmatched to any gene: 3.